The rows below give T cell receptor beta chains drawn from one sample of a study of T cells in localized non-small cell lung cancer. The assay was immunoSEQ multiplex PCR, and TCRdb's table has in-frame clones only and misses some. The table has under 2,000 clones, about 20% seen once. Sample: normal lung tissue next to the tumor, taken before any cancer treatment. All receptors derive from a man aged 18 to 49 with stage I lung adenocarcinoma. The CDR3 runs from the conserved cysteine through the conserved F or W. A D gene is named only where the DNA matches it firmly. Not all rows give a size; the values are once, few, many and, for expanded clones, a class.

clone size,J gene,D gene,V gene,CDR3 protein,CDR3 DNA
.,TRBJ1-3,TRBD1,TRBV30,CAWSADRAAGNTIYF,TGTGCCTGGAGTGCCGACAGGGCTGCTGGAAACACCATATATTTT
medium-sized,TRBJ1-2,.,TRBV28,CASSPSTYGYTF,TGTGCCAGCAGTCCCTCTACCTATGGCTACACCTTC
few,TRBJ1-3,TRBD1,TRBV9,CASSEGQGNSGNTIYF,TGTGCCAGCAGTGAAGGACAGGGTAACTCTGGAAACACCATATATTTT
.,TRBJ2-1,.,TRBV12-5,CASGLVQGGSYNEQFF,TGTGCTAGTGGTTTGGTACAGGGGGGGAGCTACAATGAGCAGTTCTTC
few,TRBJ1-3,.,TRBV28,CASSFLIRGSGNTIYF,TGTGCCAGCAGTTTCCTAATCCGGGGCTCTGGAAACACCATATATTTT
few,TRBJ1-5,TRBD1,TRBV6-8,CATSEGARNQPQHF,TGTGCCACCTCTGAGGGGGCGCGAAATCAGCCCCAGCATTTT
.,TRBJ1-2,.,TRBV18,CASSPPTESYGYTF,TGTGCCAGCTCACCACCGACAGAAAGCTATGGCTACACCTTC
few,TRBJ2-5,TRBD1,TRBV11-3,CASRSTGGEGGTQYF,TGTGCCAGCAGATCCACAGGGGGCGAAGGCGGGACCCAGTACTTC
few,TRBJ2-2,.,TRBV30,CAWCRVTGELFF,TGTGCCTGGTGCAGGGTTACCGGGGAGCTGTTTTTT
few,TRBJ1-1,.,TRBV28,CASSFSGEGYTEAFF,TGTGCCAGCAGTTTCTCCGGAGAGGGTTACACTGAAGCTTTCTTT
.,TRBJ1-2,.,TRBV9,CACSKVGVGYTF,TGTGCCTGCAGCAAAGTTGGGGTTGGCTACACCTTC
once,TRBJ1-2,.,TRBV19,CASTRSQANYGYTF,TGTGCCAGTACAAGATCCCAGGCTAACTATGGCTACACCTTC
.,TRBJ1-5,.,TRBV28,CAVSRDSNQPQHF,TGTGCCGTGAGTAGGGATAGCAATCAGCCCCAGCATTTT
large,TRBJ1-1,TRBD1,TRBV19,CASLQGSPMNTEAFF,TGTGCCAGTTTACAGGGGTCACCCATGAACACTGAAGCTTTCTTT
few,TRBJ1-1,.,TRBV7-6,CASSSQGIRMNTEAFF,TGTGCCAGCAGCTCACAGGGAATTAGGATGAACACTGAAGCTTTCTTT
few,TRBJ1-6,TRBD1,TRBV30,CAWELGQGNYSPLHF,TGTGCCTGGGAACTCGGACAGGGTAATTATTCACCCCTCCACTTT
few,TRBJ1-1,.,TRBV14,CASSLTRGTEAFF,TGTGCCAGCAGCCTCACCCGGGGGACTGAAGCTTTCTTT
few,TRBJ2-3,TRBD1,TRBV11-3,CASISLQTGEDTQYF,TGTGCCAGCATCAGTCTTCAGACAGGGGAGGATACGCAGTATTTT
.,TRBJ2-2,.,TRBV19,CASSIGQGISTGELFF,TGTGCCAGTAGTATAGGTCAGGGAATAAGCACCGGGGAGCTGTTTTTT
few,TRBJ2-5,.,TRBV11-3,CASSLSQARETQYF,TGTGCCAGCAGCTTAAGCCAGGCCCGAGAGACCCAGTACTTC
.,TRBJ1-3,.,TRBV28,CASTLRPSSGNTIYF,TGTGCCAGCACTCTCAGGCCTTCCTCTGGAAACACCATATATTTT
few,TRBJ1-6,.,TRBV19,CASSIRGGNSPLHF,TGTGCCAGTAGTATACGCGGGGGAAATTCACCCCTCCACTTT
few,TRBJ1-1,TRBD1,TRBV11-3,CASSFGTGNTEAFF,TGTGCCAGCAGCTTCGGGACAGGGAACACTGAAGCTTTCTTT
.,TRBJ1-3,.,TRBV28,CASTTRGKAGNTIYF,TGTGCCAGCACCACGAGAGGGAAGGCTGGAAACACCATATATTTT
few,TRBJ1-2,.,TRBV6-8,CASRTGQGNYGYTF,TGTGCCAGCAGGACCGGGCAGGGAAACTATGGCTACACCTTC
.,TRBJ2-5,.,TRBV6-1,CASSEALWAGGQGETQYF,TGTGCCAGCAGTGAAGCGCTATGGGCAGGGGGGCAAGGAGAGACCCAGTACTTC
few,TRBJ1-5,.,TRBV19,CASSIDLRDHQPQHF,TGTGCCAGTAGTATAGATCTGAGGGATCATCAGCCCCAGCATTTT